The clone carrying this T cell receptor (beta chain) was seen many times. The data belong to a study of T-cell reconstitution after alpha-beta-depleted transplantation in children. Between the trimmed V and J ends, which lost 4 bases and 4 bases, there was a span of 5 bases. The CDR3 is made up of 11 amino acids. Germline V gene sequence: CDR1 SQVTM, CDR2 ANQGSEA. This sample's TCRbeta library carried unique molecular identifier barcodes. TCRdb reprocessed the PCR reads with MiXCR, giving one entry per CDR3 protein. The data contain almost 400,000 distinct CDR3 sequences, around 20% of them singletons.

This material consisted of PBMCs from the stem cell graft donor, taken from the stem cell graft. This chain uses TRBV29-1 with TRBJ2-1; no reliable D call. This TCR derives from a human donor who donated a stem cell graft to a child with acute myeloid leukemia. The CDR3 protein is CSVGQYNEQFF. CDR3 DNA sequence: TGCAGCGTTGGGCAGTACAATGAGCAGTTCTTC.